A selection of T cell receptor beta chains follows, all from one sample in a study of blood T cell repertoires in COVID-19. Data came from immunoSEQ multiplex PCR; TCRdb stores just in-frame clones and leaves some out. The repertoire holds under 250,000 clones, with 75% to 90% as singletons. The sequenced material came from peripheral blood. The receptors shown here come from a man aged 55 to 70 who had recovered from COVID-19. The CDR3 runs from the conserved cysteine through the conserved F or W. D genes are given only for firm matches. A row's size may be missing; if present it is once, few, many or a size class.

D,size,V,CDR3
TRBD1,-,TRBV27,CASSYRGGYGYTF
-,-,TRBV11-1,CASSLGEWSYEQYF
-,-,TRBV5-4,CASSLRGPTPETQYF
TRBD1,once,TRBV5-8,CASSRGQISGNTIYF
TRBD2,once,TRBV28,CASSLVAGGPLGTDTQYF
-,-,TRBV19,CASSTPSIRGGQPQHF
TRBD2,-,TRBV6-6,CASVAGGQSYEQYF
TRBD1,-,TRBV9,CASSQLGGQGSSGNTIYF
-,-,TRBV9,CASSVEQGDTQYF
TRBD2,-,TRBV19,CASSPISGVATQYF
TRBD1,-,TRBV4-3,CASSQRGTGADTQYF
-,-,TRBV28,CASSLRNTEAFF
TRBD1,-,TRBV30,CAWSRDRGGYGYTF
-,once,TRBV5-4,CASRDYSGSRAEAFF
-,-,TRBV3-1/TRBV3-2,CASSQSRRGGYTF
TRBD1,-,TRBV27,CASSLGQGAYEQYF
-,-,TRBV12-5,CASGSADIFSYEQYF
-,-,TRBV15,CATSRDGGSSAPLHF
-,few,TRBV14,CASSQGRQDYGYTF
-,-,TRBV5-8,CASSLGGMLDEKLFF
-,-,TRBV6-2/TRBV6-3,CASSQDSYGYTF
TRBD2,-,TRBV5-1,CASSWGERGPNTDTQYF
-,-,TRBV10-3,CAIREGRRTDTQYF
TRBD1,-,TRBV29-1,CSVDPGTGAYNEQFF
-,-,TRBV2,CASSGQYYNEQFF
TRBD2,-,TRBV7-2,CASSLAGGSTDTQYF
-,-,TRBV7-3,CASSLTHRNNEQFF
TRBD1,-,TRBV7-3,CASSVSGGRTEAFF
TRBD2,-,TRBV7-3,CASSLTGTSGRPDTQYF
TRBD1,many,TRBV3-1/TRBV3-2,CASSRRDREYGYTF
TRBD1,-,TRBV28,CASNGGQANYGYTF
TRBD1,-,TRBV7-2,CASSLGTGVYTEAFF
-,-,TRBV5-1,CASSVTGGSYEQYF
-,-,TRBV5-6,CASSFIPLRGANVLTF
TRBD1,-,TRBV27,CASRQTGAGIQYF
-,-,TRBV5-5,CASSGGLFANTGELFF
-,-,TRBV19,CASMGTFSGNTIYF
-,-,TRBV11-3,CASSRGGGKTQYF
-,-,TRBV29-1,CSVRGLLNEKLFF
-,-,TRBV5-4,CASSLGTGLVPEQYF
TRBD1,-,TRBV5-6,CASSSGGLNYGYTF
-,-,TRBV19,CASSIAGTSTDTQYF
-,-,TRBV9,CASSVGNRGEKLFF
TRBD1,-,TRBV19,CASSRQGRGIYGYTF
TRBD1,-,TRBV2,CASSVDREDEQFF